This TCR beta chain was observed in a study of blood T cell repertoires in COVID-19. V was shortened by 2 bases and J by 0 bases, with 8 bases between the two germline ends. CDR3 length equals 16 residues. Germline assignment: CDR1 SGHTA and CDR2 FQGNSA. Data came from immunoSEQ multiplex PCR; TCRdb stores just in-frame clones and leaves some out. The table has more than 150,000 clones, about four fifths seen once. The sequenced sample was peripheral blood. This sequence originates from a human donor in a cohort sampled during active COVID-19. The chain is built from TRBV7-2 and TRBJ2-6; no reliable D call. The CDR3 here is CASSLLAASGANVLTF. CDR3 nucleotide sequence: TGTGCCAGCAGCTTACTGGCGGCCTCTGGGGCCAACGTCCTGACTTTC. Full variable domain (missing parts from reference TRBV7-2 and TRBJ2-6): GAGVSQSPSNKVTEKGKDVELRCDPISGHTALYWYRQSLGQGLEFLIYFQGNSAPDKSGLPSDRFSAERTGGSVSTLTIQRTQQEDSAVYLCASSLLAASGANVLTFGAGSRLTVL.